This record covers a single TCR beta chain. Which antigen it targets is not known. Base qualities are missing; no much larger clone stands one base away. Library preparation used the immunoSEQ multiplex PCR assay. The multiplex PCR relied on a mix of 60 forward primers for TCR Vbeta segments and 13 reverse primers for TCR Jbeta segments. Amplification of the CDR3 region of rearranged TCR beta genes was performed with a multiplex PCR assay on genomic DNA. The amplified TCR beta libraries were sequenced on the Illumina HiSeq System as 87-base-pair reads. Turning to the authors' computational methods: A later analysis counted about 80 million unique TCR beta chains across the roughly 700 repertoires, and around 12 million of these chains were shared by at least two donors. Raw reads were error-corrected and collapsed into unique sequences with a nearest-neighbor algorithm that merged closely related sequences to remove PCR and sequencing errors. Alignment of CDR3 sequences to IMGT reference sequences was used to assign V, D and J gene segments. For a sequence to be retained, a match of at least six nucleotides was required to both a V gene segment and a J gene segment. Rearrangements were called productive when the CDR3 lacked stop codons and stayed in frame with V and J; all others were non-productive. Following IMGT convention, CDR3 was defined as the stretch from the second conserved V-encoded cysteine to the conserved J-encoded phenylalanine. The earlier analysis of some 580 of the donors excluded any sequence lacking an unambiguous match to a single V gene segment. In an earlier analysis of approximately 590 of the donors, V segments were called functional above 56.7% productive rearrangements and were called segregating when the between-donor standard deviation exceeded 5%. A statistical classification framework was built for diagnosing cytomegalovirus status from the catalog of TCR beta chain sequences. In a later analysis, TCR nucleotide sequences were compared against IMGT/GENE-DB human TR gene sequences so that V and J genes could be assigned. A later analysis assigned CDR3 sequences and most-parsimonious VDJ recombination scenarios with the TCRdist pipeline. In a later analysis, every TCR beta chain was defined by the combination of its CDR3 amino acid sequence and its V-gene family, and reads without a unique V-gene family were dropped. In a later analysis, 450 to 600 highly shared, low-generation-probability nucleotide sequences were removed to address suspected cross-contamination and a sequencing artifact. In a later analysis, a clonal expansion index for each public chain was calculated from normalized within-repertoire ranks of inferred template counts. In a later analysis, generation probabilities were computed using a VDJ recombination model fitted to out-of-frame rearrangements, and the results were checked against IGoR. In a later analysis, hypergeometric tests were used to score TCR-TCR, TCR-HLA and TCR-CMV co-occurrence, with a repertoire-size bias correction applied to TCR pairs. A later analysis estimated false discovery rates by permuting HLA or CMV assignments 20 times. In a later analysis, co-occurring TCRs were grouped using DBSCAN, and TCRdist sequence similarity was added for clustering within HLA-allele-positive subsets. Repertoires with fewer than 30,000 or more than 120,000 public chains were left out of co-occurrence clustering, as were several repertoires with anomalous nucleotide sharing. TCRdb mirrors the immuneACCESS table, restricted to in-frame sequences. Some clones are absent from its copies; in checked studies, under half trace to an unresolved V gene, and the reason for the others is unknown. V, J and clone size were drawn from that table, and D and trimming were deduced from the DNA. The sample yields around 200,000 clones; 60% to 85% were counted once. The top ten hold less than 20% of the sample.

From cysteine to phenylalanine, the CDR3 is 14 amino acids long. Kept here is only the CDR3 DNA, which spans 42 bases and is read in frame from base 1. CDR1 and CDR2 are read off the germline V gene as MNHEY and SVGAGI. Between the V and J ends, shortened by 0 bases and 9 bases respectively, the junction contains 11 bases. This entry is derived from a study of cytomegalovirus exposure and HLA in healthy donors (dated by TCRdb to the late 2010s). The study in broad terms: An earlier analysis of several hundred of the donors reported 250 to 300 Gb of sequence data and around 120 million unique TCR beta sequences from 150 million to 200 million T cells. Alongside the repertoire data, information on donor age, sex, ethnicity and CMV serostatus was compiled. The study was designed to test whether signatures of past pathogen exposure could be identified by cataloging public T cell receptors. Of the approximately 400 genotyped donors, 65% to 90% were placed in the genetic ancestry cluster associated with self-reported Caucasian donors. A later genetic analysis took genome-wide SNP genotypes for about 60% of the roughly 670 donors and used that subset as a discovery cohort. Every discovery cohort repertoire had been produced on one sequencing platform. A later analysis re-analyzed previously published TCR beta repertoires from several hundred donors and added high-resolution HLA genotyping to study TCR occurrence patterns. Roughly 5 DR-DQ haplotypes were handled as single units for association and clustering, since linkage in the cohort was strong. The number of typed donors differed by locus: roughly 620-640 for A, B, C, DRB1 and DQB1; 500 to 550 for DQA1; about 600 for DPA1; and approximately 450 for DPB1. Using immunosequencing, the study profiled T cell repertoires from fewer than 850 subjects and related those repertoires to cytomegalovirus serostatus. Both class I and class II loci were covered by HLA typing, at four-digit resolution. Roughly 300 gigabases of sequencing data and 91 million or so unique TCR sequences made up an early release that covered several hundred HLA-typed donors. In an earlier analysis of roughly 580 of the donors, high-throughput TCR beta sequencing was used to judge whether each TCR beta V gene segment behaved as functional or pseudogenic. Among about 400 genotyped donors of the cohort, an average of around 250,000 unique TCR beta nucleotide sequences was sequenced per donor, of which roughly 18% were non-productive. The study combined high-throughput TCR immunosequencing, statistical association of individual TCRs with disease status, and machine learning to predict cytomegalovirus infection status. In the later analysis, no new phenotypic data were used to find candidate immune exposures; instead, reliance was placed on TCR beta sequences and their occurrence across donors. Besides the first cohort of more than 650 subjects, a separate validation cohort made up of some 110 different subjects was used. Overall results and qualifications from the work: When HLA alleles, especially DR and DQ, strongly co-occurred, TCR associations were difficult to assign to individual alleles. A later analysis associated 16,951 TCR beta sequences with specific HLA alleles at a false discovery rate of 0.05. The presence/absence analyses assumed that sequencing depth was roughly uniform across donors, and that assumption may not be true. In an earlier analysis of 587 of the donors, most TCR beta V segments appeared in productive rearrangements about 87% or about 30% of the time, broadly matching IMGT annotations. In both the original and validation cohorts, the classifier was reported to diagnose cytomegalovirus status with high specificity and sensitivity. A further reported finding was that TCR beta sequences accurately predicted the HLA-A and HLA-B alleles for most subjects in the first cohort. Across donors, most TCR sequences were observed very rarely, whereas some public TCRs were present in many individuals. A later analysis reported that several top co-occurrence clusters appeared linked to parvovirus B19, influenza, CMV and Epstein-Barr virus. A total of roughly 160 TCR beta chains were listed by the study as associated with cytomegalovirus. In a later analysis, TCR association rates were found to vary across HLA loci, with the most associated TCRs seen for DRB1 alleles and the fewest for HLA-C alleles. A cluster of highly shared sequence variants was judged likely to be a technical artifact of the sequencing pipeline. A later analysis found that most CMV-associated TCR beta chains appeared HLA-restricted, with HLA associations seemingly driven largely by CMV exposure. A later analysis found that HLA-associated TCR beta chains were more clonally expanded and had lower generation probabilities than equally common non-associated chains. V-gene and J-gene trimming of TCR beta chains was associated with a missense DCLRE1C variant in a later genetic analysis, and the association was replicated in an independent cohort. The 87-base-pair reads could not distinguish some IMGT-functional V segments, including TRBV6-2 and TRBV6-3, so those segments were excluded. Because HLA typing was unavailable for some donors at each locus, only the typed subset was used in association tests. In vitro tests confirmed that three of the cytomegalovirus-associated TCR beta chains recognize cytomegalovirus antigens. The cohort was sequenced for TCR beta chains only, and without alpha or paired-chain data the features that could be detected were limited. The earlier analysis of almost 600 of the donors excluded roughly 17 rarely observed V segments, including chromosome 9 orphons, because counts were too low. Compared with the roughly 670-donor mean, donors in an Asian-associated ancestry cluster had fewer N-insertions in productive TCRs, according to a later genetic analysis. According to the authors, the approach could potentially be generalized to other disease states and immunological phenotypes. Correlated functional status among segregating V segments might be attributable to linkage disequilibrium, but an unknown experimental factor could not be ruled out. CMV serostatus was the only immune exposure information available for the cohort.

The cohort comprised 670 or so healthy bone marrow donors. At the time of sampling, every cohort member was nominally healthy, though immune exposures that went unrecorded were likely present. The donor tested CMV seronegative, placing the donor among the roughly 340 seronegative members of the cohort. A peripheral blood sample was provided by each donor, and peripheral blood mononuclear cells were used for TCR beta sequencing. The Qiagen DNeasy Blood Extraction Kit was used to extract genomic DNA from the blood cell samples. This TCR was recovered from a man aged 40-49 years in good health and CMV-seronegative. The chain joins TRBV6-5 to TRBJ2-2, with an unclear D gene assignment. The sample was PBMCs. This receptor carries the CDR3 CASSYSTWSRELFF. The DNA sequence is TGTGCCAGCAGTTACTCGACCTGGAGTAGGGAGCTGTTTTTT.